The 7 T cell receptor beta chains below come from one sample, sequenced in a study of blood T cell repertoires in COVID-19. The data were produced by immunoSEQ multiplex PCR, yet TCRdb's version contains in-frame clones alone and is incomplete. The sample yields about 200,000 clones, approximately 91% seen once. The specimen was peripheral blood. These receptor sequences come from a middle-aged woman with acute or convalescent COVID-19.

This rearrangement joins TRBV10-3 to TRBJ1-5; 8 positions agree with TRBD1. The ends lost 2 bases at V and 5 bases at J; junction bases unmatched: 5. The CDR3 covers 15 residues. Germline V gene lookup returns CDR1 ENHRY and CDR2 SYGVKD. The DNA of the CDR3 is TGTGCCATCAGTGAGAGGGGGACAGGCCATCAGCCCCAGCATTTT. Amino acids: CAISERGTGHQPQHF.

J is TRBJ1-2 and V is TRBV5-8; 9 nucleotides match TRBD1. The germline V gene has CDR1 SGHTS and CDR2 YDEGEE. There are 14 residues in the CDR3. The J segment lost 2 bases and the V segment lost 4 bases, leaving 3 bases of the junction unmatched. The CDR3 reads CASSTGQGNYGYTF. CDR3 nucleotide sequence: TGTGCCAGCAGCACCGGACAGGGGAACTATGGCTACACCTTC.

V and J are TRBV6-4 and TRBJ2-7; 9 bases are a match to TRBD2. Unmatched junction bases numbered 6, after V lost 5 bases and J lost 4 bases. Germline CDR1 is MRHNA and CDR2 is SNTAGT. There are 14 residues in the CDR3. The CDR3 region has the DNA TGTGCCAGCAGTAGGACTAGCGAGGGATACGAGCAGTACGTC. Amino acid sequence: CASSRTSEGYEQYV.

This clone was seen once. V and J are TRBV7-9 and TRBJ2-2; possible D gene TRBD2, 6 bases. The CDR3 runs to 16 residues. CDR1 and CDR2 (germline): SEHNR, FQNEAQ (reference sequence). V gave up 4 bases and J gave up 5 bases, with 17 bases separating them. CDR3 nucleotide sequence: TGTGCCAGCAGCTCCGCCCTTCAGGGAGGAACCGGGGAGCTGTTTTTT. It yields the protein CASSSALQGGTGELFF.

J is TRBJ1-2 and V is TRBV30, with D possibly being TRBD1 (6 bases). Deletions cut 3 bases from V and 4 bases from J, with 12 bases between. The CDR3 runs to 13 residues. The germline V gene has CDR1 GTSNPN and CDR2 SVGIG (reference sequence). For the CDR3, the DNA is TGTGCCTGGAGCCCAGGGGATATCTATGGCTACACCTTC. Protein sequence: CAWSPGDIYGYTF.

V usage is TRBV7-4 and J usage is TRBJ1-1, with 9 positions matching TRBD1. CDR3 length: 19 residues. Germline-derived CDR1 and CDR2 are SGHVT and SQSDAQ. Trimming took 2 bases from V and 0 from J; bases not matched to a gene: 13. The CDR3 loop is CASSLRGGQGRLLNTEAFF. CDR3 sequence (DNA): TGTGCCAGCAGCTTAAGAGGGGGACAGGGACGACTCTTGAACACTGAAGCTTTCTTT.

This chain uses TRBV9 with TRBJ1-6; D not resolved. The CDR3 runs to 13 residues. Between the trimmed V and J ends, which lost 3 bases and 3 bases, there was a span of 4 bases. Per germline, CDR1 SGDLS and CDR2 YYNGEE. The CDR3: CASSDSYNSPLHF. The CDR3 coding sequence is TGTGCCAGCAGCGACAGCTATAATTCACCCCTCCACTTT.